The 18 T cell receptor beta chains reported below all come from one sample, sequenced in a study of blood T cell repertoires in COVID-19. The protocol was immunoSEQ multiplex PCR, while the TCRdb copy is restricted to in-frame clones and leaves out a portion. The table shows 100,000 to 150,000 clones, with 84% occurring only once. The specimen sequenced was PBMCs or T cells enriched from blood (not recorded which). These receptors originate from a middle-aged man with acute COVID-19.

J is TRBJ2-1 and V is TRBV10-3; 14 nucleotides agree with TRBD2. The CDR3 has 17 residues. V shed 5 bases and J 6 bases; nucleotides not matched to a gene: 9. The germline CDR1 and CDR2 sequences are ENHRY and SYGVKD. CDR3: CAISSGLAGGMGNEQFF. DNA for the CDR3: TGTGCCATCAGTTCAGGACTAGCGGGAGGTATGGGCAATGAGCAGTTCTTC.

V gene TRBV18 combines with J gene TRBJ2-7; unclear D gene. V was trimmed by 2 bases and J by 2 bases, leaving 7 bases between them. From germline, CDR1 is KGHSH and CDR2 LQKENI. This CDR3 region has 13 residues. CDR3 sequence (DNA): TGTGCCAGCTCACCAGCGAGCACCTACGAGCAGTACTTC. It is translated as CASSPASTYEQYF. The full variable domain, in which reference TRBV18 and TRBJ2-7 provide the parts outside the CDR3, is NAGVMQNPRHLVRRRGQEARLRCSPMKGHSHVYWYRQLPEEGLKFMVYLQKENIIDESGMPKERFSAEFPKEGPSILRIQQVVRGDSAAYFCASSPASTYEQYFGPGTRLTVT.

This clone turned up a few times. The chain employs TRBV5-1 and TRBJ2-3; possibly TRBD1 for D (6 bases). Deletions cut 2 bases from V and 2 bases from J, with 15 bases between. The CDR3 sequence is 16 residues long. Germline V gene sequence: CDR1 SGHRS, CDR2 YFSETQ. The CDR3, as DNA: TGCGCCAGCAGCTTAAGCCCAGGGGCTGACACAGATACGCAGTATTTT. Residues: CASSLSPGADTDTQYF.

A remark on this clone: An end of the junction differs from the germline gene, which may be a read error. This chain links TRBV11-1 with TRBJ1-3; 11 bases line up with TRBD1. The CDR3 loop spans 14 amino acids. The germline V gene has CDR1 SGHAT and CDR2 FQDESV (reference sequence). The CDR3 reads CASSRGQGDLPLNF. CDR3 DNA: TGTGCCAGCAGCCGGGGACAGGGGGACCTTCCGTTGAATTTT.

The chain uses TRBV7-9 and TRBJ2-1, with D perhaps matching TRBD2 (5 bases). V was clipped by 0 bases and J by 6 bases, with 9 bases between them. The CDR3 covers 14 residues. Germline CDR1 reads SEHNR; CDR2 reads FQNEAQ (reference sequence). The CDR3 DNA reads TGTGCCAGCAGCTTAGCCGCGGGTACCAATGAGCAGTTCTTC. It codes for CASSLAAGTNEQFF.

The V gene is TRBV2, the J gene TRBJ1-4, with 9 nucleotides matching TRBD1. The germline gives CDR1 SNHLY, CDR2 FYNNEI. J lost 5 bases, V lost 5 bases, and 6 bases had no gene match. The CDR3 is 15 amino acids. The CDR3 DNA follows: TGTGCCAGCAGTTCCCCGGGACAGGGAAATGAAAAACTGTTTTTT. This encodes CASSSPGQGNEKLFF.

The V gene is TRBV3-1 (or the pseudogene TRBV3-2), the J gene TRBJ1-1; D might be TRBD1 (6 bases). This CDR3 comprises 14 residues. V shed 0 bases and J shed 4 bases, with 9 bases lying between them. Germline V gene data show CDR1 as LGHDT and CDR2 as YNNKEL (reference sequence). The CDR3 here is CASSQDMGATEAFF. DNA of the CDR3: TGTGCCAGCAGCCAAGATATGGGGGCCACTGAAGCTTTCTTT.

The chain couples TRBV10-1 to TRBJ2-7; no firm D call. Trimming removed 0 bases at V and 6 bases at J, with 9 bases between. Looked up from germline, CDR1 is WNHNN and CDR2 is SYGVQD (reference sequence). The CDR3 runs to 13 residues. The CDR3 protein is CASSESLNSEQYF. CDR3 DNA sequence: TGCGCCAGCAGTGAGTCCTTAAACAGCGAGCAGTACTTC.

The chain is built from TRBV28 and TRBJ2-1, with 11 bases identical to TRBD2. The trim removed 2 bases at V and 5 bases at J, leaving 5 bases unmatched. CDR1 MDHEN and CDR2 SYDVKM come from the germline V gene. The CDR3 sequence is 16 residues long. CDR3 in DNA: TGTGCCAGCAGTTTAACGGGACTAGCGGACCACAATGAGCAGTTCTTC. Its protein is CASSLTGLADHNEQFF.

Regarding this clone: The sample holds other DNA sequences that translate to the same CDR3. The chain links TRBV3-1 (or the pseudogene TRBV3-2) to TRBJ2-1; 8 nucleotides match TRBD2. The V segment lost 0 bases and the J segment 3 bases; nucleotides outside the gene matches: 1. The CDR3 runs 15 residues. Germline V gives CDR1 LGHDT, CDR2 YNNKEL (reference sequence). Here the CDR3 reads CASSQEGTSYNEQFF. The DNA of the CDR3 is TGTGCCAGCAGCCAAGAAGGGACTAGCTACAATGAGCAGTTCTTC.

The V and J genes are TRBV19 and TRBJ2-7; a possible D gene is TRBD2 (5 bases). Per the germline V gene, CDR1 is LNHDA and CDR2 is SQIVND (reference sequence). Trimming stripped 7 bases from V and 7 bases from J, with 14 bases between. CDR3 size: 12 residues. For the CDR3, the DNA is TGTGCCAGTAACGAGGGAATCGGGGAGCAGTACTTC. This sequence encodes CASNEGIGEQYF.

V and J are TRBV19 and TRBJ2-5, with D possibly TRBD1 on 6 matching bases. The V end was cut by 5 bases, the J end by 5 bases, with 15 bases between. The CDR3 runs to 14 residues. Germline lookup yields CDR1 LNHDA and CDR2 SQIVND (reference sequence). The CDR3 DNA reads as TGTGCCAGTAGTCCACAGGGTTTTCGGGAGACCCAGTACTTC. Translation: CASSPQGFRETQYF.

In its sample, this clone was seen a few times. The chain carries TRBV5-1 and TRBJ2-7; 8 bases are a match to TRBD1. Germline lookup yields CDR1 SGHRS and CDR2 YFSETQ. The CDR3 length is 14 residues. Trimming at V came to 2 bases and at J to 7 bases, leaving 8 bases not matched to a gene. CDR3: CASSLRQGIREQYF. The CDR3 region has the DNA TGCGCCAGCAGCTTACGACAGGGGATAAGGGAGCAGTACTTC.

J is TRBJ2-7 and V is TRBV28; D call uncertain. V lost 7 bases, J lost 0 bases, and 13 bases lay in between. CDR3 length: 14 residues. The germline gives CDR1 MDHEN, CDR2 SYDVKM. CDR3 sequence: CASTLRPSSYEQYF. CDR3 bases: TGTGCCAGCACCTTGCGGCCGAGCTCCTACGAGCAGTACTTC.

This chain links TRBV2 with TRBJ1-1, with 8 positions matching TRBD1. Per germline, CDR1 SNHLY and CDR2 FYNNEI. Losses at the gene ends were 6 bases for V and 4 bases for J; bases not matched to a gene: 7. This CDR3 has 14 amino acids. The CDR3, as DNA: TGTGCCAGCAGAGGACAGGGCCTGGGCACTGAAGCTTTCTTT. It yields the protein CASRGQGLGTEAFF.

This clone was counted only a few times. The chain is built from TRBV14 and TRBJ1-5; D unclear. This CDR3 contains 22 residues. Trimming removed 4 bases from V and 3 bases from J, with 34 bases in between. Per germline, CDR1 SGHDN and CDR2 FVKESK. CDR3 residues: CASSLRKGGQRTFRSLNQPQHF. Here the CDR3 DNA reads TGTGCCAGCAGCCTCCGGAAGGGAGGGCAAAGGACCTTCCGTAGCCTCAATCAGCCCCAGCATTTT.

This clone was detected only a few times. The DNA of the CDR3 is TGTGCCAGCAGCGTAGGAGGGGGGGACTATGGCTACACCTTC. It encodes CASSVGGGDYGYTF. The rearrangement uses TRBV9 and TRBJ1-2; D is possibly TRBD1 (6 bases). V was clipped by 0 bases and J by 3 bases, with 9 bases between them. CDR1 and CDR2 from the germline V gene are SGDLS and YYNGEE. The CDR3 runs 14 residues.

The gene calls are TRBV28 and TRBJ1-1; TRBD1 matches 7 bases. The length of the CDR3 is 14 residues. Germline V lookup: CDR1 MDHEN, CDR2 SYDVKM. V lost 5 bases and J lost 1; bases outside the gene matches: 4. CDR3 sequence (DNA): TGTGCCAGCAGTCCGGGACAGACGAACACTGAAGCTTTCTTT. It is translated as CASSPGQTNTEAFF.